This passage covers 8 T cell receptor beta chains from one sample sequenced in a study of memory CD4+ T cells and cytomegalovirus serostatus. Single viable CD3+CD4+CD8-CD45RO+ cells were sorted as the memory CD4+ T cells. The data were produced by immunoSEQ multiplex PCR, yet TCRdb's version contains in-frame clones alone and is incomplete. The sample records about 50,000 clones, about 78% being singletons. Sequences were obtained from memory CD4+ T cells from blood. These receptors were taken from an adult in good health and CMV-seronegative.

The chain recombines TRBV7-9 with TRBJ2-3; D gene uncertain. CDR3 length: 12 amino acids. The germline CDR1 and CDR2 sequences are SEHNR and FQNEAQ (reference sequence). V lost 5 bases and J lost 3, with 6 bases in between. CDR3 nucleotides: TGTGCCAGCAGCCAAGAAACAGATACGCAGTATTTT. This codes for CASSQETDTQYF.

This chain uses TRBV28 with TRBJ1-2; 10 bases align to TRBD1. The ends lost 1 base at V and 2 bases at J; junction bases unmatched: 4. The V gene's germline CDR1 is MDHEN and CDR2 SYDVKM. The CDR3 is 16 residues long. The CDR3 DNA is TGTGCCAGCAGTTTATCACCGGGACAGGGGAACTATGGCTACACCTTC. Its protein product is CASSLSPGQGNYGYTF.

This chain's CDR3 is CASSLGRGQGNTIYF. The CDR3 DNA is TGTGCCAGCAGCTTAGGTAGGGGACAAGGAAACACCATATATTTT. This chain links TRBV11-2 with TRBJ1-3; possible D gene TRBD1, 6 bases. Trimming took 1 base from V and 4 from J, leaving 11 bases between them. CDR1 is SGHAT and CDR2 is FQNNGV in the germline V gene. This CDR3 comprises 15 residues.

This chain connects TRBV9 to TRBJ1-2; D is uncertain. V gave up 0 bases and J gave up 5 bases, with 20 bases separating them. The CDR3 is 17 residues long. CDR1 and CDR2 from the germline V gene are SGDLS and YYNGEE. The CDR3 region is CASSVVPGGAASYGYTF. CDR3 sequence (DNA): TGTGCCAGCAGCGTAGTCCCCGGTGGCGCCGCGTCATATGGCTACACCTTC.

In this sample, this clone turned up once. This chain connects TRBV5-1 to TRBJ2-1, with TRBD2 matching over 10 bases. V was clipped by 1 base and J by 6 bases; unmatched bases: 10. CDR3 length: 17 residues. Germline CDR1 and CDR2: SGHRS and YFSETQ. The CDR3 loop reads CASSLYLTSGTINEQFF. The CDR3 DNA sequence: TGCGCCAGCAGCTTGTACCTAACTAGCGGGACAATCAATGAGCAGTTCTTC.

CDR3 residues: CASSLLFAGFSGANVLTF. The CDR3 DNA sequence: TGTGCCAGCAGTTTATTATTCGCGGGCTTCTCTGGGGCCAACGTCCTGACTTTC. This chain links TRBV28 with TRBJ2-6, with D possibly TRBD2 on 5 matching bases. Germline V gives CDR1 MDHEN, CDR2 SYDVKM. The CDR3 sequence is 18 residues long. The germline V and J ends were trimmed by 1 base and 0 bases, with 13 bases remaining between them. Variable domain in full (rest from reference TRBV28 and TRBJ2-6): DVKVTQSSRYLVKRTGEKVFLECVQDMDHENMFWYRQDPGLGLRLIYFSYDVKMKEKGDIPEGYSVSREKKERFSLILESASTNQTSMYLCASSLLFAGFSGANVLTFGAGSRLTVL.

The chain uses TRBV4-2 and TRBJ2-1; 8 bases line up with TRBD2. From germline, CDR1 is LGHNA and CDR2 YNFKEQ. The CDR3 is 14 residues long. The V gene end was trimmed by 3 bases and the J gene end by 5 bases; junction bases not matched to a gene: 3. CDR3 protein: CASSQAGGNNEQFF. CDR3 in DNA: TGTGCCAGCAGCCAGGCGGGGGGTAACAATGAGCAGTTCTTC.

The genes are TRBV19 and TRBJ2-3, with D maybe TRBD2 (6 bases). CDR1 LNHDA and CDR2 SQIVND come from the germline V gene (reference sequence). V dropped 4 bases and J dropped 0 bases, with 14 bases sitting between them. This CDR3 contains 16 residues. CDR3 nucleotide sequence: TGTGCCAGTAGTACCCGGGACTTCCAAAGCACAGATACGCAGTATTTT. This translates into CASSTRDFQSTDTQYF.